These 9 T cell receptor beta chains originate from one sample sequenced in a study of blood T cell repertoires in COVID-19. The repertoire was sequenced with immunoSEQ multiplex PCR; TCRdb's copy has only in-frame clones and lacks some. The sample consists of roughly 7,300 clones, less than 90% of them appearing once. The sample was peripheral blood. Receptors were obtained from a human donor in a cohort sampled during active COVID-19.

The CDR3 is CASSPGHQETQYF. The CDR3 bases are TGTGCCAGCTCACCAGGGCACCAAGAGACCCAGTACTTC. The chain has TRBV18 and TRBJ2-5, with D unclear. V lost 2 bases and J 0 bases, leaving 4 bases between the germline ends. The CDR3 extends over 13 amino acids. Germline V gene data show CDR1 as KGHSH and CDR2 as LQKENI.

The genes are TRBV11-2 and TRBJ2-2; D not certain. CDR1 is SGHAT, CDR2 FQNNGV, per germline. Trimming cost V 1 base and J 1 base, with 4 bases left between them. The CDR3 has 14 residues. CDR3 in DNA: TGTGCCAGCAGCTTAGTATGGAACACCGGGGAGCTGTTTTTT. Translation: CASSLVWNTGELFF.

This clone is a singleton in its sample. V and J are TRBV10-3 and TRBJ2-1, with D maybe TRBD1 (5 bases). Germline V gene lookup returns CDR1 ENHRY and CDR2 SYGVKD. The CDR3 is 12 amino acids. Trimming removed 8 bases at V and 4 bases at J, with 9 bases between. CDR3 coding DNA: TGTGCCATCCTCGGACAATACAATGAGCAGTTCTTC. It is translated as CAILGQYNEQFF.

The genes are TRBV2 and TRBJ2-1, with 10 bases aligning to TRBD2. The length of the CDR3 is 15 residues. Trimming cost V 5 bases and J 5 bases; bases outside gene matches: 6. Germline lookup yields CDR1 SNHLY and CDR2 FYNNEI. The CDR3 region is CASSSAGGRNNEQFF. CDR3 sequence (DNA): TGTGCCAGCAGTTCAGCGGGGGGGCGGAACAATGAGCAGTTCTTC.

CDR3: CASSLALVGGEIADTEAFF. The CDR3 nucleotides read TGTGCCAGCAGCTTAGCCCTGGTGGGGGGAGAAATCGCTGACACTGAAGCTTTCTTT. This chain connects TRBV7-8 to TRBJ1-1, with D tentatively TRBD1 (5 bases). Trimming stripped 0 bases from V and 3 bases from J, with 23 bases between. Germline V gene lookup returns CDR1 SGHVS and CDR2 FQNEAQ. The CDR3 is made up of 19 amino acids.

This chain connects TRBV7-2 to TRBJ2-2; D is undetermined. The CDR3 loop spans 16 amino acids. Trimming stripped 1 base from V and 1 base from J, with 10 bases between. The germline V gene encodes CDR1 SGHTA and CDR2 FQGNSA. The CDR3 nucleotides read TGTGCCAGCAGCTTAGGAATCCGCAGGAACACCGGGGAGCTGTTTTTT. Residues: CASSLGIRRNTGELFF.

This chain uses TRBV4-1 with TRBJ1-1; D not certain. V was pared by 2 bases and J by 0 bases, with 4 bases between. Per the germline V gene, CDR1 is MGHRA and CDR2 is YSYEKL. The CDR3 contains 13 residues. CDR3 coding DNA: TGCGCCAGCAGCCAATCTGTGAACACTGAAGCTTTCTTT. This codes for CASSQSVNTEAFF.

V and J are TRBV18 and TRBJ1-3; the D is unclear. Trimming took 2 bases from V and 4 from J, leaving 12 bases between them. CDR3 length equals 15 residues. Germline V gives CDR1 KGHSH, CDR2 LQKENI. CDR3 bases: TGTGCCAGCTCACCAATTGTCGGGGAAGGAAACACCATATATTTT. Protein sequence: CASSPIVGEGNTIYF.

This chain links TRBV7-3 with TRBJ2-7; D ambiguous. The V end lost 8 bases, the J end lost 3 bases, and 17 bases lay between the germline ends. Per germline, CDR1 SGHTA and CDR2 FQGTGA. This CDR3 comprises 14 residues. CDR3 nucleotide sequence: TGTGCCAGCCTGCGGTCGGTCTATAACTACGAGCAGTACTTC. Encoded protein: CASLRSVYNYEQYF.